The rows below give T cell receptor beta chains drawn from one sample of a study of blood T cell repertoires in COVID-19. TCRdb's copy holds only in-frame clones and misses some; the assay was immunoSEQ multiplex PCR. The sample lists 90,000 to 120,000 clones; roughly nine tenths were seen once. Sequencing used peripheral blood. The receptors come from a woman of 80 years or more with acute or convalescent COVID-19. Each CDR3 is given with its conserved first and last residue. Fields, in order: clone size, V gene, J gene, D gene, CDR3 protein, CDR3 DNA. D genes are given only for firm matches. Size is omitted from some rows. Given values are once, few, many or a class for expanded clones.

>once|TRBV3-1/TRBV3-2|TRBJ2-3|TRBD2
CASSQDQRGSDTQYF
TGTGCCAGCAGCCAAGACCAGCGGGGGTCAGATACGCAGTATTTT
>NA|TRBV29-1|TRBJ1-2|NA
CSVGLFSAGYTF
TGCAGCGTTGGACTCTTCAGCGCGGGCTACACCTTC
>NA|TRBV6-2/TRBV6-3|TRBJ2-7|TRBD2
CASSYPSGAYEQYF
TGTGCCAGCAGTTACCCTAGCGGGGCCTACGAGCAGTACTTC
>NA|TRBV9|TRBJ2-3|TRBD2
CASSPYGGGADTQYF
TGTGCCAGCAGCCCCTATGGCGGGGGGGCAGATACGCAGTATTTT
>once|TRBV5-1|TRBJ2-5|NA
CASSLVGVQETQYF
TGCGCCAGCAGCTTGGTCGGGGTCCAAGAGACCCAGTACTTC
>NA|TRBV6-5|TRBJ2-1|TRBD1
CASSSPGQGHNEQFF
TGTGCCAGCAGTTCACCGGGACAGGGCCACAATGAGCAGTTCTTC
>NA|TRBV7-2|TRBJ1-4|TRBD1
CASRLQGQENEKLFF
TGTGCCAGCAGGCTGCAAGGACAGGAAAATGAAAAACTGTTTTTT
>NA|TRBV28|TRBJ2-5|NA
CASSLYRPGQQETQYF
TGTGCCAGCAGTTTATATCGGCCCGGACAGCAAGAGACCCAGTACTTC
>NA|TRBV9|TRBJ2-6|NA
CASSVGSPSSGANVLTF
TGTGCCAGCAGCGTAGGATCACCGAGCTCTGGGGCCAACGTCCTGACTTTC
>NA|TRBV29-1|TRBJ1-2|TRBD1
CSVGDRDYGYTF
TGCAGCGTCGGGGACAGAGACTATGGCTACACCTTC
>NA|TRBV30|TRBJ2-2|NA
CAWSGIPRGETGELFF
TGTGCCTGGAGTGGGATACCAAGGGGTGAGACCGGGGAGCTGTTTTTT
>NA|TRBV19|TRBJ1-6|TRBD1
CASTLGQELRNSPLHF
TGTGCCAGTACCCTGGGACAGGAGTTGAGGAATTCACCCCTCCACTTT
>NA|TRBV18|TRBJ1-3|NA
CASSPVQYPGNTIYF
TGTGCCAGCTCACCAGTTCAGTATCCTGGAAACACCATATATTTT
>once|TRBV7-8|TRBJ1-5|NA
CASSLAHQGTQPQHF
TGTGCCAGCAGCCTAGCGCACCAGGGGACGCAGCCCCAGCATTTT
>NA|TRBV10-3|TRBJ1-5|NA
CAISEQYSNQPQHF
TGTGCCATCAGTGAACAGTATAGCAATCAGCCCCAGCATTTT
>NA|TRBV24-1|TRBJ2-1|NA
CATSGGVREWFF
TGTGCCACCAGTGGGGGAGTACGGGAGTGGTTCTTC
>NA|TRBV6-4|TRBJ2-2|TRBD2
CASSETSGANTGELFF
TGTGCCAGCAGCGAGACTAGCGGGGCTAACACCGGGGAGCTGTTTTTT
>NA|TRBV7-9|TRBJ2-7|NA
CASSPAGGRYEQYF
TGTGCCAGCAGCCCCGCCGGGGGACGCTACGAGCAGTACTTC
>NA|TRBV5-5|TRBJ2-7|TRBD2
CASSLDSGRVYEQYF
TGTGCCAGCAGCTTGGATTCGGGGAGGGTCTACGAGCAGTACTTC
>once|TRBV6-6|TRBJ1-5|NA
CASSYSHQWPQHF
TGTGCCAGCAGTTACTCTCACCAGTGGCCCCAGCATTTT
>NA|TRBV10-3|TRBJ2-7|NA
CATGGPRSSYEQYF
TGTGCCACCGGGGGACCGCGGAGCTCCTACGAGCAGTACTTC
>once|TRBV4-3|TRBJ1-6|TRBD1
CASSRDRGDNSPLHF
TGCGCCAGCAGCCGAGACAGGGGCGATAATTCACCCCTCCACTTT
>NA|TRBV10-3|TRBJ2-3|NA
CAISDHTGFRDTQYF
TGTGCCATCAGTGACCACACAGGGTTTAGAGATACGCAGTATTTT
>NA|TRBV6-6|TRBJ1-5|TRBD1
CASRLDRVRQPQHF
TGTGCCAGCAGGCTTGACAGGGTTCGGCAGCCCCAGCATTTT
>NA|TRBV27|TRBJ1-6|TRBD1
CASSLDRVGSPLHF
TGTGCCAGCAGTTTAGACAGGGTAGGGTCACCCCTCCACTTT
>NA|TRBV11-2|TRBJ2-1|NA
CASSLAAGGNEQFF
TGTGCCAGCAGCTTAGCCGCGGGTGGGAATGAGCAGTTCTTC
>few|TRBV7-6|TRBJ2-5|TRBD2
CASSSWTSGGQETQYF
TGTGCCAGCAGCTCTTGGACTAGCGGGGGTCAAGAGACCCAGTACTTC
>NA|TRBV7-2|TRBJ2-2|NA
CASSLVSWAAGELFF
TGTGCCAGCAGCTTGGTTAGTTGGGCCGCCGGGGAGCTGTTTTTT
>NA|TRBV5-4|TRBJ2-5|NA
CASSLDGQETQYF
TGTGCCAGCAGCTTGGACGGCCAAGAGACCCAGTACTTC